This TCR beta chain was retrieved from a study of cytomegalovirus exposure and HLA in healthy donors. Points from the study as a whole: Reportedly, diagnosis of cytomegalovirus status by the classifier showed high specificity and sensitivity.

Only in-frame clones appear in the TCRdb table, and some are missing; sequencing was by immunoSEQ multiplex PCR. This sample has 260,000 or so clones; approximately 90% occur once, and the top ten carry around 0.92%. The donors formed part of the approximately 120-subject validation cohort, distinct from the roughly 670-subject first cohort. For this clone: The antigen is not known.

CDR1 and CDR2 from the germline V gene are PRHDT and FYEKMQ (reference sequence). V was pared by 2 bases and J by 7 bases, with 20 bases between. There are 16 residues in the CDR3. The chain combines TRBV13 with TRBJ1-2; TRBD1 might be the D (5 bases). Source material: PBMCs. The sequence came from a woman between 18 and 30 years old in good health and CMV-seronegative. CDR3 sequence (DNA): TGTGCCAGCAGCTTATTGCGGGACCGTGCATATGTTGGCTACACCTTC. Translated, it gives CASSLLRDRAYVGYTF.